One sample yielded the 5 T cell receptor beta chains listed below, sequenced in a study of long-term antiretroviral therapy in people with HIV. Running of the v3.0 immunoSEQ assay took place at survey level. Here immunoSEQ multiplex PCR was the method, and the copy in TCRdb shows in-frame clones only, minus some. The repertoire holds more than 20,000 clones, with around 81% as singletons. The source material was unsorted PBMCs, sampled roughly 4 years after starting antiretroviral therapy. The receptors shown here come from a man younger than 30 with HIV.

V and J are TRBV6-1 and TRBJ2-1, with a tentative D call TRBD1 (6 bases). The CDR3 is 14 amino acids. With 7 bases removed from V and 1 base from J, the gap between germline ends came to 11 bases. Germline lookup yields CDR1 MNHNS and CDR2 SASEGT. For the CDR3, the DNA is TGTGCCAGCAACGAACAGGGTTCCTACAATGAGCAGTTCTTC. This sequence encodes CASNEQGSYNEQFF.

This clone came up once. CDR3 residues: CASRAQGDTQYF. The CDR3 region has the DNA TGTGCCAGCAGGGCCCAAGGAGATACGCAGTATTTT. The chain uses TRBV2 and TRBJ2-3; no definite D call. The CDR3 totals 12 residues. Germline V gene sequence: CDR1 SNHLY, CDR2 FYNNEI. Trimming removed 6 bases at V and 5 bases at J, with 9 bases between. The complete variable domain, with remaining parts taken from reference TRBV2 and TRBJ2-3, reads EPEVTQTPSHQVTQMGQEVILRCVPISNHLYFYWYRQILGQKVEFLVSFYNNEISEKSEIFDDQFSVERPDGSNFTLKIRSTKLEDSAMYFCASRAQGDTQYFGPGTRLTVL.

This chain uses TRBV19 with TRBJ1-5, with D unclear. CDR3 length equals 14 residues. The germline V gene has CDR1 LNHDA and CDR2 SQIVND (reference sequence). V was cut by 5 bases and J by 8 bases, with 16 bases left in between. This CDR3 reads CASSARERTKPQHF. DNA of the CDR3: TGTGCCAGTAGTGCCCGGGAACGGACTAAGCCCCAGCATTTT.

The CDR3 bases are TGTGCCAGCATAACAGGAGAGTACACCGGGGAGCTGTTTTTT. This translates into CASITGEYTGELFF. This rearrangement joins TRBV6-6 to TRBJ2-2; D might be TRBD1 (5 bases). This CDR3 spans 14 amino acids. V was shortened by 7 bases and J by 3 bases, with 12 bases between the two germline ends. Germline V gene sequence: CDR1 MNHNY, CDR2 SVGAGI (reference sequence).

The chain joins TRBV19 to TRBJ2-2, with no clear D. The germline CDR1 and CDR2 sequences are LNHDA and SQIVND (reference sequence). V was clipped by 5 bases and J by 1 base, with 5 bases between them. CDR3 length: 13 residues. The CDR3 sequence: CASSLRNTGELFF. CDR3 nucleotides: TGTGCCAGTAGTCTAAGGAACACCGGGGAGCTGTTTTTT.